This T cell receptor (beta chain) comes out of a study of CD8 T cells in ankylosing spondylitis. Deletions cut 4 bases from V and 3 bases from J, with 19 bases between. The V gene's germline CDR1 is SEHNR and CDR2 FQNEAQ (reference sequence). This CDR3 spans 17 amino acids. Findings and limits, study-wide: In peripheral blood, disease-linked CD8+ clones occurred at relatively low frequencies. It appeared that ankylosing spondylitis blood was characterized by a TCR beta motif of several highly homologous variants.

Concerning this clonotype itself: The antigen remains unidentified.

A single record per CDR3 protein comes from TCRdb applying MiXCR to the 5' RACE reads. The top ten hold 13% to 15% of the sample, which has about 330,000 distinct CDR3 sequences, approximately 8% seen once. This chain links TRBV7-9 with TRBJ2-1; either TRBD1 or TRBD2 may supply D (5 bases each). Sequencing was carried out using blood, either unsorted or a sorted T cell fraction (not recorded which). The sequence came from a male donor with ankylosing spondylitis. CDR3 sequence reads: CASSSRRGEGFYNEQFF. The DNA of the CDR3 is TGTGCCAGCAGCTCACGTCGGGGCGAGGGGTTCTACAATGAGCAGTTCTTC. The whole variable domain, filled in from reference TRBV7-9 and TRBJ2-1, reads DTGVSQNPRHKITKRGQNVTFRCDPISEHNRLYWYRQTLGQGPEFLTYFQNEAQLEKSRLLSDRFSAERPKGSFSTLEIQRTEQGDSAMYLCASSSRRGEGFYNEQFFGPGTRLTVL.